The T cell receptor (beta chain) described here comes from a study of control samples from healthy donors and cancer patients. TCRdb's copy holds only in-frame clones and misses some; the assay was immunoSEQ multiplex PCR. The sample contains just over 150,000 clones, roughly 89% of which appear only once. Trimming pared 3 bases from V and 4 bases from J, leaving 9 bases between. CDR1 is ENHRY and CDR2 is SYGVKD in the germline V gene. The CDR3 runs 13 residues. J is TRBJ1-2 and V is TRBV10-3; tentatively, D is TRBD1 (5 bases). Sequencing input: blood. This receptor was taken from a man aged 25-45 years in good health. The CDR3 spells CAISERDLYGYTF. For the CDR3, the DNA is TGTGCCATCAGTGAAAGGGACCTCTATGGCTACACCTTC.